This record concerns one T cell receptor beta chain sequence. The antigen is unknown. TCRdb's table, derived via immunoSEQ multiplex PCR, lists solely in-frame clones and lacks some. The sample yields around 1.1 million clones, about 84% seen once. The data were obtained in a study of shared clonotypes between healthy human individuals. Germline V CDR1 and CDR2: SGHRS, YFSETQ. This CDR3 has 14 amino acids. V shed 4 bases and J 8 bases; nucleotides not matched to a gene: 8. Study-level findings and limits: Rarefaction analysis demonstrated incomplete sorted-subset sequencing notwithstanding large depth.

This receptor was obtained from a man younger than 30 in good health. Some clones in this sample may be carry-over from other donors' samples. The sample taken for sequencing was memory CD4+ T cells from PBMCs. Regarding subset: CD45RA-negative fraction. This chain connects TRBV5-1 to TRBJ2-4; 8 nucleotides match TRBD2. CDR3 bases: TGCGCCAGCAGCCCAGGGACTAGTATTGACATTCAGTACTTC. Translating it yields CASSPGTSIDIQYF. Full variable domain (remainder filled in from reference TRBV5-1 and TRBJ2-4): KAGVTQTPRYLIKTRGQQVTLSCSPISGHRSVSWYQQTPGQGLQFLFEYFSETQRNKGNFPGRFSGRQFSNSRSEMNVSTLELGDSALYLCASSPGTSIDIQYFGAGTRLSVL.